This T cell receptor beta chain was observed in a study of tumor-infiltrating lymphocytes in oesophageal squamous cell carcinoma. TCRdb itself ran the PCR reads through MiXCR, one entry per CDR3 protein. The data hold 19,000 or so distinct CDR3 sequences, with less than 45% observed a single time. The V segment lost 6 bases and the J segment 9 bases; nucleotides outside the gene matches: 8. The CDR3 is made up of 14 amino acids. Germline loops: CDR1 WSHSY, CDR2 SAAADI. This clonotype was observed many times. The source of this sequence is a male donor with esophageal squamous cell carcinoma. The sequencing input was esophageal tumor tissue. The rearrangement links TRBV10-2 to TRBJ1-6; TRBD1 matches 7 bases. In DNA form, the CDR3 reads TGCGCCAGCAGAGGGACAGCCGAGGGTTCACCCCTCCACTTT. Amino acids: CASRGTAEGSPLHF.